This TCR beta chain was captured by sequencing in a study of T cells in Graves' hyperthyroidism and ophthalmopathy. Study-wide context: Peripheral blood specimens were obtained at initial diagnosis, prior to any treatment.

This CDR3 contains 15 residues. CDR1 is MDHEN and CDR2 is SYDVKM in the germline V gene. The TCR beta CDR3 regions underwent amplification using RNA transcripts as the source. In the first-round RT-PCR of the TCR CDR3, the HTBI primer set was used. TCRdb recomputed calls from the multiplex PCR reads with MiXCR, one row per CDR3 protein. The sample includes under 400,000 distinct CDR3 sequences, around 14% of them seen just once. On this clonotype: Its antigen is unidentified. A read error may explain this, as a much larger clone is one base away.

Graves' hyperthyroidism without ophthalmopathy progression within 18 months was termed stable. Whole-study results and caveats: Ophthalmopathy was model-predicted a median about 6.7 months pre-onset.

This chain uses TRBV28 with TRBJ2-5; perhaps TRBD2 as D (7 bases). The sample consisted of blood. The source of this sequence is a young woman with Graves' hyperthyroidism. The CDR3 DNA follows: TGTGCCCGCAGTGGGGGGGGGAGGGGGCAAGAGACCCAGTACTTC. Its protein is CARSGGGRGQETQYF.